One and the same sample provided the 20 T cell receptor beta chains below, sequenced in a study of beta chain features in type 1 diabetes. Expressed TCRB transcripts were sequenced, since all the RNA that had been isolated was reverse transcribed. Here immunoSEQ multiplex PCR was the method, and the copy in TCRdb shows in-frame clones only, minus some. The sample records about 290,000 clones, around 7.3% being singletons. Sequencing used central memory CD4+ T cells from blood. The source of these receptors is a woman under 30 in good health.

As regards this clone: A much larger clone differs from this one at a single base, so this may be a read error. The CDR3 DNA follows: TGTGCCACGGCACCGGGGGGGACAAGGAAGACCCAGTACTTC. Amino acid sequence: CATAPGGTRKTQYF. The chain is built from TRBV7-2 and TRBJ2-5; 8 nucleotides align to TRBD2. The CDR3 is 14 amino acids. The J segment lost 6 bases and the V segment lost 10 bases, leaving 13 bases of the junction unmatched. The germline gives CDR1 SGHTA, CDR2 FQGNSA. Drawing the rest from reference TRBV7-2 and TRBJ2-5, the complete variable domain is GAGVSQSPSNKVTEKGKDVELRCDPISGHTALYWYRQSLGQGLEFLIYFQGNSAPDKSGLPSDRFSAERTGGSVSTLTIQRTQQEDSAVYLCATAPGGTRKTQYFGPGTRLLVL.

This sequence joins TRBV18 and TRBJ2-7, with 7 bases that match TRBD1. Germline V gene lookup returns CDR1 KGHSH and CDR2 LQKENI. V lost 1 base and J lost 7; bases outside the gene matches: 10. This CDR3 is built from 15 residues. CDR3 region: CASSPRRDRVQEQYF. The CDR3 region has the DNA TGTGCCAGCTCACCACGGCGAGACAGGGTTCAAGAGCAGTACTTC.

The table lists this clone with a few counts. The DNA of the CDR3 is TGTGCCACCAGCAGCCGGACTAGCGGGAGGGCCTACAATGAGCAGTTCTTC. It is translated as CATSSRTSGRAYNEQFF. This chain uses TRBV15 with TRBJ2-1, with 15 bases lining up with TRBD2. CDR3 length: 17 amino acids. The V gene end was trimmed by 3 bases and the J gene end by 2 bases; junction bases not matched to a gene: 2. The germline V gene has CDR1 LNHNV and CDR2 YYDKDF (reference sequence).

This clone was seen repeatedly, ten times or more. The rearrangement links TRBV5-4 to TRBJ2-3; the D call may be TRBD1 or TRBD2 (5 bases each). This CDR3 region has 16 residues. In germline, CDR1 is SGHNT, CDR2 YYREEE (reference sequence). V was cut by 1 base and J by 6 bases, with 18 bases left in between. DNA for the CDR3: TGTGCCAGCAGCTTGAAAACCGGGACCTCCGGCGATACGCAGTATTTT. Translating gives CASSLKTGTSGDTQYF.

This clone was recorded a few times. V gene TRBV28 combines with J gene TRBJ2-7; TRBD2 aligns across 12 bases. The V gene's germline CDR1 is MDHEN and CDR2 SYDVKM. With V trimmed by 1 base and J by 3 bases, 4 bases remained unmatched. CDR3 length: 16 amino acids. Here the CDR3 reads CASSLYKGLAGYEQYV. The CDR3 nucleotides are TGTGCCAGCAGTTTATATAAGGGACTAGCGGGCTACGAGCAGTACGTC.

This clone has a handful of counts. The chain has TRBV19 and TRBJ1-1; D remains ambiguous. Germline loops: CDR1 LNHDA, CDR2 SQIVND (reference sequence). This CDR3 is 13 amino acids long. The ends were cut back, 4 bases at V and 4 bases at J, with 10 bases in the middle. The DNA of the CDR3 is TGTGCCAGTAGTAAGGGTGTTGGCACTGAAGCTTTCTTT. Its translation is CASSKGVGTEAFF.

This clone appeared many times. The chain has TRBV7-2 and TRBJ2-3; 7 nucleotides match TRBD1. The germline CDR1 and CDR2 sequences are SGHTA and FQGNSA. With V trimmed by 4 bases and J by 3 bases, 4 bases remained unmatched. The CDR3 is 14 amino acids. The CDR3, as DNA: TGTGCCAGCAGCTCGGACAGGCAAACAGATACGCAGTATTTT. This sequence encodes CASSSDRQTDTQYF.

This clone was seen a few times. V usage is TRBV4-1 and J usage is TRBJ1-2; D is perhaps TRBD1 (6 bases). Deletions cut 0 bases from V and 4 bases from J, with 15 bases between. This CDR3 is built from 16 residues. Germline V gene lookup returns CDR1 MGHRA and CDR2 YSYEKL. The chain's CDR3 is CASSQDVARGIYGYTF. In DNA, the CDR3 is TGCGCCAGCAGCCAAGATGTGGCCAGGGGTATCTATGGCTACACCTTC.

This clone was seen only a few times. The CDR3 is CASSPEQGMRETQYF. In DNA form, the CDR3 reads TGTGCCAGTAGTCCAGAACAGGGTATGCGAGAGACCCAGTACTTC. The chain joins TRBV19 to TRBJ2-5; perhaps TRBD1 as D (6 bases). The ends were cut back, 5 bases at V and 4 bases at J, with 17 bases in the middle. The V gene's germline CDR1 is LNHDA and CDR2 SQIVND (reference sequence). CDR3 length: 15 amino acids.

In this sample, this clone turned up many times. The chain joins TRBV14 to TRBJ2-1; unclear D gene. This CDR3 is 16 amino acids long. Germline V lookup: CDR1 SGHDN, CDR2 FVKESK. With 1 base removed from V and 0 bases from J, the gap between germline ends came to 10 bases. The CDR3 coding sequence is TGTGCCAGCAGCCAAGTTGGTCGGAGCTCCTACAATGAGCAGTTCTTC. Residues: CASSQVGRSSYNEQFF. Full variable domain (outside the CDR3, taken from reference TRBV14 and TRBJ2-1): EAGVTQFPSHSVIEKGQTVTLRCDPISGHDNLYWYRRVMGKEIKFLLHFVKESKQDESGMPNNRFLAERTGGTYSTLKVQPAELEDSGVYFCASSQVGRSSYNEQFFGPGTRLTVL.

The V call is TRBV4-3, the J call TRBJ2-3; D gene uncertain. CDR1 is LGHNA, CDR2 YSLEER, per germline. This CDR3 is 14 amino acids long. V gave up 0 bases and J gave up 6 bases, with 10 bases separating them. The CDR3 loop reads CASSQDTMKDTQYF. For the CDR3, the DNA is TGCGCCAGCAGCCAAGATACGATGAAGGATACGCAGTATTTT.

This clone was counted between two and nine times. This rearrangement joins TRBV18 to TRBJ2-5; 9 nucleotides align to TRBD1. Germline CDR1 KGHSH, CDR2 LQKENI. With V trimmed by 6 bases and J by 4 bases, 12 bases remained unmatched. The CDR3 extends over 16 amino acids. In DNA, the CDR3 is TGTGCCAGCTCGCCAGTCGGGACAGGGCTCGCAGAGACCCAGTACTTC. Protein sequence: CASSPVGTGLAETQYF.

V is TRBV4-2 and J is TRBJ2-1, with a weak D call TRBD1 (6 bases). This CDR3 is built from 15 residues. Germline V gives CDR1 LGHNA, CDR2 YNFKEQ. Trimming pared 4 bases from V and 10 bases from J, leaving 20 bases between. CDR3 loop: CASSLTNRDRQEQFF. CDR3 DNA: TGTGCCAGCAGCCTGACAAACAGGGACCGTCAAGAGCAGTTCTTC.

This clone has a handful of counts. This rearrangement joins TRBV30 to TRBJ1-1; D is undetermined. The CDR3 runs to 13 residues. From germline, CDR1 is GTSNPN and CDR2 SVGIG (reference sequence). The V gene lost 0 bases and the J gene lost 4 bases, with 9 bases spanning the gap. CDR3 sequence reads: CAWSVALGTEAFF. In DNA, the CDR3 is TGTGCCTGGAGTGTCGCGTTAGGCACTGAAGCTTTCTTT. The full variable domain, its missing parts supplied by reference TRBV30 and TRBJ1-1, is SQTIHQWPATLVQPVGSPLSLECTVEGTSNPNLYWYRQAAGRGLQLLFYSVGIGQISSEVPQNLSASRPQDRQFILSSKKLLLSDSGFYLCAWSVALGTEAFFGQGTRLTVV.

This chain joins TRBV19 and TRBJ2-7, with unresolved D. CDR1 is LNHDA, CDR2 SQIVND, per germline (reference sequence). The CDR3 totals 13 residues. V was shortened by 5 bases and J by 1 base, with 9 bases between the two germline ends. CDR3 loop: CASSRSLSYEQYF. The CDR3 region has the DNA TGTGCCAGTAGTCGATCCCTTTCCTACGAGCAGTACTTC.

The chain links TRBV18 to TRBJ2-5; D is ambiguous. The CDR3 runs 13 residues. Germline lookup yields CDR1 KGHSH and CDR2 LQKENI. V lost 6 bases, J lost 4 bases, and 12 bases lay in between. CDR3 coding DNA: TGTGCCAGCTCTGTCACTGCCTTAGAGACCCAGTACTTC. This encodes CASSVTALETQYF.

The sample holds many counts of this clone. The CDR3 sequence: CSVEDPLAGGNEQFF. The CDR3 DNA sequence: TGCAGCGTTGAAGATCCCCTAGCGGGAGGGAATGAGCAGTTCTTC. The chain joins TRBV29-1 to TRBJ2-1; 12 positions agree with TRBD2. V gave up 0 bases and J gave up 7 bases; unmatched junction bases: 4. The CDR3 extends over 15 amino acids. Germline V CDR1 and CDR2: SQVTM, ANQGSEA.

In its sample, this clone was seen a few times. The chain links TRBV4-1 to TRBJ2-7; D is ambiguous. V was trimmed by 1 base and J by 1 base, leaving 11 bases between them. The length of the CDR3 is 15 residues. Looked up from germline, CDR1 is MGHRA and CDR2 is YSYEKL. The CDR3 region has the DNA TGCGCCAGCAGCCAAGTTCTCGGCAGATCCTACGAGCAGTACGTC. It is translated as CASSQVLGRSYEQYV.

CDR3 in amino acids: CASSQGTGQSYTF. The CDR3 DNA reads as TGTGCCAGCAGCCAAGGGACAGGGCAAAGCTACACCTTC. The chain joins TRBV7-9 to TRBJ1-2, with TRBD1 identical over 9 bases. The CDR3 contains 13 residues. Germline V lookup: CDR1 SEHNR, CDR2 FQNEAQ (reference sequence). V gave up 5 bases and J gave up 9 bases; unmatched junction bases: 7.

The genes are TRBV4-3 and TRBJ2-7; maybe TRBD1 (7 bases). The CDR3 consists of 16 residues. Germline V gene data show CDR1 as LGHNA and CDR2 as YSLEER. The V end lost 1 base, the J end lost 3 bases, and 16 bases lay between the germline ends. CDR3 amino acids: CASSQVARGDHYEQYF. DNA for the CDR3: TGCGCCAGCAGCCAAGTGGCCAGGGGGGACCACTACGAGCAGTACTTC.